This TCR beta chain was observed in a study of T cells expressing NK-cell markers. Looking at the study overall: One of the eight sequenced donors was seronegative, whereas the other seven were HCMV-seropositive.

The CDR3 is made up of 14 amino acids. The V gene's germline CDR1 is MNHNS and CDR2 SASEGT. The cDNA for TCR beta came from 5'RACE template switching with UMIs. After re-calling the 5' RACE reads, TCRdb lists one entry per CDR3 protein, DNA absent. Its listing shows 500,000 or so distinct CDR3 sequences. The chain is built from TRBV6-1 and TRBJ1-6; the D call from TCRdb, TRBD1, cannot be confirmed without DNA. Sequenced: blood T cells: a sorted CD56 or NKG2C T cell subset, CD4+ or CD8+ T cells, or bulk PBMC T cells (not recorded which). The sequence was collected from a man aged 18-30 years in good health. The CDR3 region is CASRRDSNNSPLHF.